A single sample is the source of the 10 T cell receptor beta chains below, sequenced in a study of blood T cell repertoires in COVID-19. Generated by immunoSEQ multiplex PCR, the TCRdb table keeps only in-frame clones and is missing some. The profile shows 150,000 to 200,000 clones, approximately 78% of them singletons. The sequenced sample consisted of peripheral blood. The receptors here all came from a woman of 80 years or more with active or convalescent COVID-19.

The chain carries TRBV4-3 and TRBJ1-5; D ambiguous. This CDR3 has 13 residues. The germline V gene has CDR1 LGHNA and CDR2 YSLEER. The V end lost 0 bases, the J end lost 5 bases, and 5 bases lay between the germline ends. The CDR3 DNA reads TGCGCCAGCAGCCAAGATTACTATCAGCCCCAGCATTTT. Translating it yields CASSQDYYQPQHF.

The chain carries TRBV5-1 and TRBJ2-3; TRBD1 agrees at 8 bases. There are 15 residues in the CDR3. The germline V gene encodes CDR1 SGHRS and CDR2 YFSETQ. J gave up 4 bases and V 4 bases, and 8 bases lay outside the gene matches. As DNA, the CDR3 is TGCGCCAGCAGCATCCCTACAGGGGGGTCAGATACGCAGTATTTT. It encodes CASSIPTGGSDTQYF.

This sequence joins TRBV30 and TRBJ2-7, with no clear D. CDR1 is GTSNPN and CDR2 is SVGIG in the germline V gene (reference sequence). The V gene lost 3 bases and the J gene lost 7 bases, with 10 bases spanning the gap. The CDR3 totals 11 residues. The CDR3 is CAWSAVREQYF. The CDR3 coding sequence is TGTGCCTGGAGCGCCGTTCGGGAGCAGTACTTC.

This chain uses TRBV2 with TRBJ2-3; 11 bases map to TRBD2. The germline CDR1 and CDR2 sequences are SNHLY and FYNNEI. Trimming cost V 5 bases and J 3 bases; bases outside gene matches: 4. The CDR3 has 15 residues. The CDR3 reads CASSRASGGTDTQYF. CDR3 nucleotide sequence: TGTGCCAGCAGTCGGGCTAGCGGGGGGACAGATACGCAGTATTTT.

Only one count was recorded for this clone. This rearrangement joins TRBV5-4 to TRBJ1-1; 8 positions match TRBD1. V shed 3 bases and J 1 base; nucleotides not matched to a gene: 2. Germline CDR1 SGHNT, CDR2 YYREEE (reference sequence). The CDR3 spans 14 residues. CDR3 DNA: TGTGCCAGCAGCTCTGGGACAGGGAACACTGAAGCTTTCTTT. Its protein is CASSSGTGNTEAFF.

V and J are TRBV25-1 and TRBJ1-2, with 9 bases aligning to TRBD1. The CDR3 extends over 17 amino acids. Germline V gene sequence: CDR1 MGHDK, CDR2 SYGVNS. With 2 bases clipped from V and 1 base from J, the junction kept 8 bases outside the gene matches. The CDR3 sequence: CASSEPHDRGFNYGYTF. The CDR3 coding sequence is TGTGCCAGCAGTGAACCCCACGACAGGGGGTTTAACTATGGCTACACCTTC.

The chain uses TRBV19 and TRBJ2-7; tentative D call: TRBD1 (5 bases). The germline V and J ends were trimmed by 3 bases and 7 bases, with 10 bases remaining between them. This CDR3 comprises 12 residues. In germline, CDR1 is LNHDA, CDR2 SQIVND (reference sequence). CDR3 sequence reads: CASSIRGGEQYF. CDR3 coding DNA: TGTGCCAGTAGTATTAGGGGCGGAGAGCAGTACTTC.

V is TRBV6-5 and J is TRBJ2-7; no clear D. The CDR3 spans 14 residues. Germline loops: CDR1 MNHEY, CDR2 SVGAGI. V shed 6 bases and J shed 0 bases, with 12 bases lying between them. CDR3 region: CASSPQTDSYEQYF. CDR3 nucleotides: TGTGCCAGCAGCCCCCAGACTGACTCCTACGAGCAGTACTTC.

This chain uses TRBV28 with TRBJ2-1, with D uncertain. The germline CDR1 and CDR2 sequences are MDHEN and SYDVKM. The CDR3 is 10 amino acids. Between the trimmed V and J ends, which lost 8 bases and 4 bases, there was a span of 3 bases. The CDR3 loop reads CASRYNEQFF. The CDR3 DNA reads as TGTGCCAGCCGTTACAATGAGCAGTTCTTC.

This clone has just a few counts. The gene calls are TRBV19 and TRBJ1-5; D may be TRBD1 (5 bases). This CDR3 region has 16 residues. Germline-derived CDR1 and CDR2 are LNHDA and SQIVND (reference sequence). Trimming removed 7 bases from V and 0 bases from J, with 16 bases in between. The CDR3 DNA sequence: TGTGCCAGTAACGACTGGGCAGGACATAGCAATCAGCCCCAGCATTTT. Translated: CASNDWAGHSNQPQHF. Using reference TRBV19 and TRBJ1-5 for the parts outside the CDR3, the full variable domain is DGGITQSPKYLFRKEGQNVTLSCEQNLNHDAMYWYRQDPGQGLRLIYYSQIVNDFQKGDIAEGYSVSREKKESFPLTVTSAQKNPTAFYLCASNDWAGHSNQPQHFGDGTRLSIL.